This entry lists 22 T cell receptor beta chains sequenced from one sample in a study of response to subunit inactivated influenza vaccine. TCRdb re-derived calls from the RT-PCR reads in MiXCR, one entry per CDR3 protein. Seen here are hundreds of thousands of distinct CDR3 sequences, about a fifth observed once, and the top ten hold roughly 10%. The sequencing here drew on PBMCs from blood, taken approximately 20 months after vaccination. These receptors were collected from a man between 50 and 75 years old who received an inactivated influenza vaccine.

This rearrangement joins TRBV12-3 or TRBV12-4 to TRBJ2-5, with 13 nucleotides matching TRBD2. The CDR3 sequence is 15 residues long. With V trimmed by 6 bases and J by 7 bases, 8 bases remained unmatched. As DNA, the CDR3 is TGTGCCAGCAGCCTTGGGACTAGCGGGGAAGGGACCCAGTACTTC. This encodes CASSLGTSGEGTQYF.

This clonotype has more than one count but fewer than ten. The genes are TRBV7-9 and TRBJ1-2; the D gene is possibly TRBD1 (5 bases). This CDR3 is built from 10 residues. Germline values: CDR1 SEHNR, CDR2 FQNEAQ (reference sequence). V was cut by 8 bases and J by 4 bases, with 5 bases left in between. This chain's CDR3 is CASDSYGYTF. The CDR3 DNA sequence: TGTGCCAGCGACAGCTATGGCTACACCTTC. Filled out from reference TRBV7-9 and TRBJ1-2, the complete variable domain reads DTGVSQNPRHKITKRGQNVTFRCDPISEHNRLYWYRQTLGQGPEFLTYFQNEAQLEKSRLLSDRFSAERPKGSFSTLEIQRTEQGDSAMYLCASDSYGYTFGSGTRLTVV.

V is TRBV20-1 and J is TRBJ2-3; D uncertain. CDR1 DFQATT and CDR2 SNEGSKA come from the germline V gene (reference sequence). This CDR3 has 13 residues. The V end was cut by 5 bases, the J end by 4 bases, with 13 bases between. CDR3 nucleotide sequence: TGCAGTGCTCCCAAACCGGCGGCAGATACGCAGTATTTT. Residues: CSAPKPAADTQYF.

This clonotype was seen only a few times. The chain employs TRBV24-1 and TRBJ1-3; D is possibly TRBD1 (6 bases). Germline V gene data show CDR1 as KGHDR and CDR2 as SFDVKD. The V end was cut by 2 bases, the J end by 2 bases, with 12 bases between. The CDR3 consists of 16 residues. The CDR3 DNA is TGTGCCACCAGTGATTCGAAGTCAGGGGCTGGAAACACCATATATTTT. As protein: CATSDSKSGAGNTIYF.

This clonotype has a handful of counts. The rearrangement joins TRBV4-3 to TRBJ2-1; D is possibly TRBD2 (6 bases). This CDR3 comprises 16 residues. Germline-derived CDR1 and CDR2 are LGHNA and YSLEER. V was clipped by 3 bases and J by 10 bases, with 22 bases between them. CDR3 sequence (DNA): TGCGCCAGCAGCCAGGATCGGGGACTGGCCCTCAACGAGCAGTTCTTC. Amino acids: CASSQDRGLALNEQFF.

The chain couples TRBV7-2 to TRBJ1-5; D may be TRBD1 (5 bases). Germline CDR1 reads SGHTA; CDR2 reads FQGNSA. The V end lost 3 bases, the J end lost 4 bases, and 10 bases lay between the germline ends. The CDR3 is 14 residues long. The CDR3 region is CASSLGRTNQPQHF. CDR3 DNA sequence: TGTGCCAGCAGCTTGGGGCGGACTAATCAGCCCCAGCATTTT.

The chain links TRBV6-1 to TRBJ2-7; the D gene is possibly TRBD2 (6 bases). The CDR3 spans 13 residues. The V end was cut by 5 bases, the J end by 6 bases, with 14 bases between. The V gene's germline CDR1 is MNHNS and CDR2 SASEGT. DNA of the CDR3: TGTGCCAGCAGTATAGGGACTTCCCTCGAGCAGTACTTC. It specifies CASSIGTSLEQYF.

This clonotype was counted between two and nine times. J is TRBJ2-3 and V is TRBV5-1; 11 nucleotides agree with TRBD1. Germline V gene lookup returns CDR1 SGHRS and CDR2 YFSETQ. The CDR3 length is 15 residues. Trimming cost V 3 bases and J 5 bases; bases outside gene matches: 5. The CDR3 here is CASSSGQGAKDTQYF. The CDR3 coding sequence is TGCGCCAGCAGCTCAGGACAGGGGGCGAAAGATACGCAGTATTTT. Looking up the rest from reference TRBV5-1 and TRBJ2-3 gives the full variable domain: KAGVTQTPRYLIKTRGQQVTLSCSPISGHRSVSWYQQTPGQGLQFLFEYFSETQRNKGNFPGRFSGRQFSNSRSEMNVSTLELGDSALYLCASSSGQGAKDTQYFGPGTRLTVL.

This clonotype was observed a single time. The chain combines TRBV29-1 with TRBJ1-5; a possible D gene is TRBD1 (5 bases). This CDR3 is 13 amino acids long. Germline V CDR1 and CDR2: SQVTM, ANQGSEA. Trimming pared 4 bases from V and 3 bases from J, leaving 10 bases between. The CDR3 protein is CSVGGVPNQPQHF. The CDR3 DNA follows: TGCAGCGTTGGGGGGGTACCCAATCAGCCCCAGCATTTT.

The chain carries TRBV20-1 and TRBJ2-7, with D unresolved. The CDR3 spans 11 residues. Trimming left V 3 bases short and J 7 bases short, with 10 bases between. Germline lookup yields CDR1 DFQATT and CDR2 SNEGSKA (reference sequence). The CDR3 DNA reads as TGCAGTGCTAGGATCCGGGTGGAGCAGTACTTC. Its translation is CSARIRVEQYF.

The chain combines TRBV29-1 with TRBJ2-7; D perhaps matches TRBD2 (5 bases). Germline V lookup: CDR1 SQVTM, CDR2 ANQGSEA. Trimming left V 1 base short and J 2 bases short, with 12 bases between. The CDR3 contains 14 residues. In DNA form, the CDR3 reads TGCAGCGTTGAAGGTCACAGAGGGACCTACGAGCAGTACTTC. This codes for CSVEGHRGTYEQYF.

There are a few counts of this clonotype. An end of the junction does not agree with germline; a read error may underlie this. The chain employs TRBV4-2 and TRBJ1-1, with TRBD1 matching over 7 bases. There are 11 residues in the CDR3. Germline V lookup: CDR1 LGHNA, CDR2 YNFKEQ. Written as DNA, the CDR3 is TGTGCCAGCGCCACAGGGGCGACGGCTTTATTT. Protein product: CASATGATALF.

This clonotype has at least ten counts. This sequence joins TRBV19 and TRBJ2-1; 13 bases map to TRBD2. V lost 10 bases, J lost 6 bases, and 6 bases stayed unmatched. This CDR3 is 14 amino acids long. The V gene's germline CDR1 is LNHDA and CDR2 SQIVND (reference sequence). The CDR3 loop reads CATRTSGRVNEQFF. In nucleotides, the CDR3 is TGTGCCACCAGGACTAGCGGGAGAGTCAATGAGCAGTTCTTC. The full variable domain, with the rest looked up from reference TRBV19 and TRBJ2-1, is DGGITQSPKYLFRKEGQNVTLSCEQNLNHDAMYWYRQDPGQGLRLIYYSQIVNDFQKGDIAEGYSVSREKKESFPLTVTSAQKNPTAFYLCATRTSGRVNEQFFGPGTRLTVL.

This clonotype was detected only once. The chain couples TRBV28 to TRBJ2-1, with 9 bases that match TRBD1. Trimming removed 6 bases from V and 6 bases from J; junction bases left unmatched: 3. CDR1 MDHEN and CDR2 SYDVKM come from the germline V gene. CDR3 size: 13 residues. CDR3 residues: CASRGTGFNEQFF. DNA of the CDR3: TGTGCCAGCAGGGGGACAGGGTTCAATGAGCAGTTCTTC.

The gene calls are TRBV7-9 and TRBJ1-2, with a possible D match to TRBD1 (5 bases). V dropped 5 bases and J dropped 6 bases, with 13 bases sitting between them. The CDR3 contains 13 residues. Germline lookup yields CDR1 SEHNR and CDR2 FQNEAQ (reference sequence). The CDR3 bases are TGTGCCAGCAGCCCCGCTTGGGGCAATGGCTACACCTTC. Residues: CASSPAWGNGYTF.

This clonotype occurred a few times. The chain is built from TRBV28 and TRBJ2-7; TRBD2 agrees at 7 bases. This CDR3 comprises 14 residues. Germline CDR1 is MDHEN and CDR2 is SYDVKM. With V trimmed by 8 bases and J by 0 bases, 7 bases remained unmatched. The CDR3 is CASGGLAASYEQYF. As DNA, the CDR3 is TGTGCCAGCGGCGGGCTAGCGGCCTCCTACGAGCAGTACTTC.

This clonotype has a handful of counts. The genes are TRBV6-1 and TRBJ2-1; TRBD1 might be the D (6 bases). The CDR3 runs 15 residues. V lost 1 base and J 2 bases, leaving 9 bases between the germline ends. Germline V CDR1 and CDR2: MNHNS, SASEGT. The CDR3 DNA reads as TGTGCCAGCAGTGAAGTGACAGGTACCTACAATGAGCAGTTCTTC. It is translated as CASSEVTGTYNEQFF.

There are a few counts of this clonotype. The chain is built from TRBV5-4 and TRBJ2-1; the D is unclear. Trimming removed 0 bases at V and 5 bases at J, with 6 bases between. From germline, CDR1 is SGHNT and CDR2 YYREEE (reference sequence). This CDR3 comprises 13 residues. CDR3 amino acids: CASSLDRHNEQFF. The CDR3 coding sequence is TGTGCCAGCAGCTTGGACAGACACAATGAGCAGTTCTTC.

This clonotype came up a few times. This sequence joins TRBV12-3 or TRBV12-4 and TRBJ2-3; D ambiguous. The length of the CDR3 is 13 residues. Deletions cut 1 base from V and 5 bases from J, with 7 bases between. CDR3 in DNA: TGTGCCAGCAGTTTAGGTGCGCGAGATACGCAGTATTTT. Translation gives CASSLGARDTQYF.

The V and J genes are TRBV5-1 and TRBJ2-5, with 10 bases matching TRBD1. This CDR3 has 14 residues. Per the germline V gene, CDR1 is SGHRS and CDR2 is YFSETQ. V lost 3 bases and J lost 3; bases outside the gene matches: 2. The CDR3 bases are TGCGCCAGCAGCTGGGGGACAGGGGAAGAGACCCAGTACTTC. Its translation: CASSWGTGEETQYF.

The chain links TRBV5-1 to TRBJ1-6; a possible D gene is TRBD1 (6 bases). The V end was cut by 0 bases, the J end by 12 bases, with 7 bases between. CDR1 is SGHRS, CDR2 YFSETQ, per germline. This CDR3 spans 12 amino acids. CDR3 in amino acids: CASSLEGGPLHF. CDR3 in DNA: TGCGCCAGCAGCTTGGAGGGGGGACCCCTCCACTTT.

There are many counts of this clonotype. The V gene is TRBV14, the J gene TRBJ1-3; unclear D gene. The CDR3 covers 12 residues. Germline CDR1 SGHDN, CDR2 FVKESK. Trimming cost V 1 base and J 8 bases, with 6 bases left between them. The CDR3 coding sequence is TGTGCCAGCAGCCAAGCCCCGGACACCATATATTTT. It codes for CASSQAPDTIYF. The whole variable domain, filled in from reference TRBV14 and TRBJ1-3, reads EAGVTQFPSHSVIEKGQTVTLRCDPISGHDNLYWYRRVMGKEIKFLLHFVKESKQDESGMPNNRFLAERTGGTYSTLKVQPAELEDSGVYFCASSQAPDTIYFGEGSWLTVV.